The T cell receptor (beta chain) under discussion was sequenced for a study of long-term antiretroviral therapy in people with HIV. Looking at the study overall: A decade or so separates the oldest specimens from the later 2015 immediate-ART recommendation.

Researchers ran immunoSEQ v3.0 at survey level. Libraries were prepared by immunoSEQ multiplex PCR; TCRdb keeps only in-frame clonotypes and omits some of them. The table includes about 26,000 clones, 85% to 90% detected once. In regard to this clone: Antigen unknown.

Everyone in the study who had HIV was treated in the United States. Findings and limits, study-wide: Clones that expanded before ART (that is, prior to treatment) dominated the repertoire at all time points.

The CDR3 contains 14 residues. From germline, CDR1 is SEHNR and CDR2 FQNEAQ (reference sequence). The trim removed 4 bases at V and 3 bases at J, leaving 4 bases unmatched. The clonotype was recovered from a man in his forties or fifties with HIV. The sample was unsorted PBMCs, taken roughly 2.6 years after starting antiretroviral therapy. The V call is TRBV7-9, the J call TRBJ2-7; 9 bases are shared with TRBD1. CDR3 in DNA: TGTGCCAGCAGCTCCGGGACAGGGCGCTACGAGCAGTACTTC. It encodes CASSSGTGRYEQYF. The full variable domain, rest sourced from reference TRBV7-9 and TRBJ2-7, is DTGVSQNPRHKITKRGQNVTFRCDPISEHNRLYWYRQTLGQGPEFLTYFQNEAQLEKSRLLSDRFSAERPKGSFSTLEIQRTEQGDSAMYLCASSSGTGRYEQYFGPGTRLTVT.